This entry is about one T cell receptor beta chain. What it binds is not known. Sequencing was preceded by expansion of antigen-specific CD4+ T cells with viral peptide pools in the ViraFEST assay. Isolating CD4+ T cells followed roughly ten days of culture. Neither prior SARS-CoV-2 infection nor positive nucleocapsid antibodies were present in the vaccine recipients. This sample was taken from a study of vaccination effects on CD4 cells after COVID-19. Study observations and caveats: Clones from infection and from vaccination both contracted markedly late after vaccination.

The table came from immunoSEQ multiplex PCR; TCRdb's copy has only in-frame clones and leaves some out. The sample holds 50,000 to 60,000 clones, roughly two thirds seen once. This CDR3 has 15 amino acids. Germline-derived CDR1 and CDR2 are SGHRS and YFSETQ. With 0 bases removed from V and 8 bases from J, the gap between germline ends came to 17 bases. The clonotype comes from a human donor who received a COVID-19 vaccine. Material: CD4+ T cells from PBMCs cultured with SARS-CoV-2 spike peptides, obtained before COVID-19 vaccination. The rearrangement links TRBV5-1 to TRBJ1-1; weak D call: TRBD1 (5 bases). In DNA, the CDR3 is TGCGCCAGCAGCTTGGTTCGAGGTGGGGGTTTAGAAGCTTTCTTT. Translating gives CASSLVRGGGLEAFF. The whole variable domain, filled in from reference TRBV5-1 and TRBJ1-1, reads KAGVTQTPRYLIKTRGQQVTLSCSPISGHRSVSWYQQTPGQGLQFLFEYFSETQRNKGNFPGRFSGRQFSNSRSEMNVSTLELGDSALYLCASSLVRGGGLEAFFGQGTRLTVV.